The T cell receptor beta chain under discussion was sequenced for a study of Ad26.COV2.S vaccination and SARS-CoV-2 variants. Overall study: The vaccine Ad26.COV2.S was put into the muscle once, or twice with 56 days between.

As to treatment: around 19 received Ad26.COV2.S at low or high dose, single or two shots; five or six received placebo; per-sample allocation not given. Day 63 after the first vaccine or placebo injection was the time point for sampling. Germline CDR1 and CDR2: MNHEY and SVGEGT. V shed 2 bases, J shed 6 bases, and the junction held 4 bases outside the gene matches. This CDR3 has 14 residues. Sequencing used immunoSEQ multiplex PCR; TCRdb keeps in-frame clones, though not all of them. The table shows about 350,000 clones, with 86% occurring only once. The chain recombines TRBV6-2 or TRBV6-3 with TRBJ1-2, with 9 bases fitting TRBD1. The TCR sequence derives from a person aged 18-65 years who received the Ad26.COV2.S COVID-19 vaccine or a placebo. This specimen consisted of peripheral blood, obtained in a trial of Ad26.COV2.S vaccine versus placebo. As DNA, the CDR3 is TGTGCCAGCAGTTACCCGACAGGGGGAGATGGCTACACCTTC. This encodes CASSYPTGGDGYTF.